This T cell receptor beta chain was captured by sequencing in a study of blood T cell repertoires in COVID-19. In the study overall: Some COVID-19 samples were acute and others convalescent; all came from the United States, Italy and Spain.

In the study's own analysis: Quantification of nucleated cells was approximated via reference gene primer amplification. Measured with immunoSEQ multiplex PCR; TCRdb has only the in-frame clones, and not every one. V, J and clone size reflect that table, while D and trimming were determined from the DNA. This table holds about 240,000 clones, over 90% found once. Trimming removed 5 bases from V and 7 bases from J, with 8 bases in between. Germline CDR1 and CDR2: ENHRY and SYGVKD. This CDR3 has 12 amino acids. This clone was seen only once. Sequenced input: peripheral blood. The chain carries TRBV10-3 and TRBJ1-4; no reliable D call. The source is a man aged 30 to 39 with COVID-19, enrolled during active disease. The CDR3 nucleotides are TGTGCCATCAGTCTTGAGGGTGAAAAACTGTTTTTT. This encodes CAISLEGEKLFF.